Below, 5 T cell receptor beta chains from the same sample are listed, as sequenced in a study of OX40 agonist ivuxolimab in advanced cancers. The table came from immunoSEQ multiplex PCR; TCRdb's copy has only in-frame clones and leaves some out. The sample lists fewer than 85,000 clones; around 83% were seen once. The source material was CD4+ or CD8+ T cells sorted from blood, sampled in a trial of the OX40 agonist ivuxolimab. These receptors came from an adult with an advanced solid tumor such as melanoma, head and neck, liver or kidney cancer.

The chain recombines TRBV6-1 with TRBJ1-3; 10 nucleotides match TRBD1. The CDR3 sequence is 15 residues long. The germline V gene encodes CDR1 MNHNS and CDR2 SASEGT. J was trimmed by 6 bases and V by 2 bases; bases with no gene match: 4. CDR3 DNA: TGTGCCAGCAGTGAATACGGGACAGGGGTAAACACCATATATTTT. Amino acid sequence: CASSEYGTGVNTIYF.

The V gene is TRBV27, the J gene TRBJ1-5, with D unclear. The CDR3 spans 13 residues. Germline V CDR1 and CDR2: MNHEY, SMNVEV (reference sequence). Trimming took off 6 bases at V and 2 bases at J, with 8 bases between the two ends. CDR3 region: CASSTSGNQPQHF. CDR3 bases: TGTGCCAGCAGCACTTCGGGCAATCAGCCCCAGCATTTT.

This clone is medium-sized by share. The chain links TRBV7-6 to TRBJ2-2, with 7 bases aligning to TRBD1. With 3 bases clipped from V and 3 bases from J, the junction kept 4 bases outside the gene matches. The CDR3 covers 15 residues. The germline V gene has CDR1 SGHVS and CDR2 FNYEAQ. CDR3 coding DNA: TGTGCCAGCAGCTTGAGGGACAGAGACACCGGGGAGCTGTTTTTT. Amino acid sequence: CASSLRDRDTGELFF.

The rearrangement links TRBV4-2 to TRBJ2-1, with 8 bases that match TRBD2. Trimming at V came to 1 base and at J to 1 base, leaving 0 bases not matched to a gene. CDR3 size: 15 residues. Germline V CDR1 and CDR2: LGHNA, YNFKEQ. CDR3 in amino acids: CASSQAGGSYNEQFF. CDR3 DNA: TGTGCCAGCAGCCAAGCGGGAGGGTCCTACAATGAGCAGTTCTTC.

The V gene is TRBV29-1, the J gene TRBJ2-3; 13 nucleotides match TRBD2. The CDR3 extends over 14 amino acids. Germline lookup yields CDR1 SQVTM and CDR2 ANQGSEA. V gave up 6 bases and J gave up 3 bases; unmatched junction bases: 3. CDR3 sequence (DNA): TGCAGCGTCGGACTAGCGGGAGTAACAGATACGCAGTATTTT. Its protein product is CSVGLAGVTDTQYF.